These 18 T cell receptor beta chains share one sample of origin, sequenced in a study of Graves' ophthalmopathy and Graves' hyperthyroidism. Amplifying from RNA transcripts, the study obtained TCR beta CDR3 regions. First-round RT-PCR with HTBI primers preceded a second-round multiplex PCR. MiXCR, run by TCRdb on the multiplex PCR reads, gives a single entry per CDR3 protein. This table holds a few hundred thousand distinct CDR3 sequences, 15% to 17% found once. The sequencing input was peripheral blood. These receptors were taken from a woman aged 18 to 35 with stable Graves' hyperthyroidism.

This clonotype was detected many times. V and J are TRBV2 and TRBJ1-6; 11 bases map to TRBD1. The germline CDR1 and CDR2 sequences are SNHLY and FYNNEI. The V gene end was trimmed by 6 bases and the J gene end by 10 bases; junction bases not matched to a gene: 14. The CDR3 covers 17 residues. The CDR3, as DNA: TGTGCCAGCAGGCTCCTAGGACAGGGGGCGACCCAATCACCCCTCCACTTT. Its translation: CASRLLGQGATQSPLHF. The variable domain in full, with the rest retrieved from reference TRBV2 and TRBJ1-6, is EPEVTQTPSHQVTQMGQEVILRCVPISNHLYFYWYRQILGQKVEFLVSFYNNEISEKSEIFDDQFSVERPDGSNFTLKIRSTKLEDSAMYFCASRLLGQGATQSPLHFGNGTRLTVT.

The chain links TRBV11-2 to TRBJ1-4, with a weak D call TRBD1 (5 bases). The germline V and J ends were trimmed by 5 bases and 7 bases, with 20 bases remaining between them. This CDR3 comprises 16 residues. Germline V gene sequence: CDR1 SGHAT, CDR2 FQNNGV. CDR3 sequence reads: CASSRIVGGNFEKLFF. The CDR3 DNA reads TGTGCCAGCAGCCGTATTGTGGGGGGGAATTTTGAAAAACTGTTTTTT.

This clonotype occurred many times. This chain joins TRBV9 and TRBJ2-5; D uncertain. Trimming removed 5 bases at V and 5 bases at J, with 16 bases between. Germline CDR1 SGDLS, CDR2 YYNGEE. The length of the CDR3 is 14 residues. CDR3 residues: CASRPGPWVETQYF. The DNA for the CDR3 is TGTGCCAGCAGACCGGGCCCTTGGGTGGAGACCCAGTACTTC. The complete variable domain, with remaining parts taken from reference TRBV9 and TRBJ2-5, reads DSGVTQTPKHLITATGQRVTLRCSPRSGDLSVYWYQQSLDQGLQFLIQYYNGEERAKGNILERFSAQQFPDLHSELNLSSLELGDSALYFCASRPGPWVETQYFGPGTRLLVL.

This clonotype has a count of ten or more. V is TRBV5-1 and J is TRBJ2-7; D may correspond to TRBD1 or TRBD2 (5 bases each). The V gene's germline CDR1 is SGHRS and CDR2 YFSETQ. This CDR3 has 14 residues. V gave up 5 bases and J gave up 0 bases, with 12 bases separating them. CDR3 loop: CASRRAGSSYEQYF. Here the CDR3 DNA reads TGCGCCAGCAGACGTGCAGGGAGCTCCTACGAGCAGTACTTC. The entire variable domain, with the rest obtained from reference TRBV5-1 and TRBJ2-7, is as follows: KAGVTQTPRYLIKTRGQQVTLSCSPISGHRSVSWYQQTPGQGLQFLFEYFSETQRNKGNFPGRFSGRQFSNSRSEMNVSTLELGDSALYLCASRRAGSSYEQYFGPGTRLTVT.

CDR3 protein: CASSSLGGAHYGYTF. The DNA for the CDR3 is TGTGCCAGCAGCTCCCTCGGGGGGGCCCACTATGGCTACACCTTC. This sequence joins TRBV11-2 and TRBJ1-2, with D maybe TRBD1 (6 bases). The CDR3 sequence is 15 residues long. Germline CDR1 and CDR2: SGHAT and FQNNGV. V gave up 4 bases and J gave up 3 bases, with 15 bases separating them.

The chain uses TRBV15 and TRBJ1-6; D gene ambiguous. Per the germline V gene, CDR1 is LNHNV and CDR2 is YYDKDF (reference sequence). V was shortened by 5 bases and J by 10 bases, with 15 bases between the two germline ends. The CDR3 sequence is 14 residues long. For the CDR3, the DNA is TGTGCCACCAGCTTATCGGGGAAAGGGTCACCCCTCCACTTT. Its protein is CATSLSGKGSPLHF.

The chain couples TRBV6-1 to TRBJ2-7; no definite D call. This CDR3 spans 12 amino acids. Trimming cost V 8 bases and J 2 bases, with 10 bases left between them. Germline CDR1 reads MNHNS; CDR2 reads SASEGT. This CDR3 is CASLDITYEQYF. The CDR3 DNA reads TGTGCCAGCTTAGACATAACCTACGAGCAGTACTTC.

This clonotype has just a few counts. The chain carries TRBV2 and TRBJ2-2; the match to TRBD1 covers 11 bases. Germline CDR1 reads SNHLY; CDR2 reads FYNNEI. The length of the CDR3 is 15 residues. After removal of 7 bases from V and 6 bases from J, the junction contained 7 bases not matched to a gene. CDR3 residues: CASIRDRGFPGELFF. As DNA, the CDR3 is TGTGCCAGCATAAGGGACAGGGGGTTTCCCGGGGAGCTGTTTTTT.

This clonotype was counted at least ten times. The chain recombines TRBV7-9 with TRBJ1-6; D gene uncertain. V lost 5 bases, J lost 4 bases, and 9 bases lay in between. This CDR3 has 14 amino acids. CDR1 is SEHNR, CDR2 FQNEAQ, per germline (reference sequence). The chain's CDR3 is CASSLDNYNSPLHF. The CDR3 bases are TGTGCCAGCAGCCTTGACAATTATAATTCACCCCTCCACTTT. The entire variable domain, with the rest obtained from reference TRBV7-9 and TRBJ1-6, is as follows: DTGVSQNPRHKITKRGQNVTFRCDPISEHNRLYWYRQTLGQGPEFLTYFQNEAQLEKSRLLSDRFSAERPKGSFSTLEIQRTEQGDSAMYLCASSLDNYNSPLHFGNGTRLTVT.

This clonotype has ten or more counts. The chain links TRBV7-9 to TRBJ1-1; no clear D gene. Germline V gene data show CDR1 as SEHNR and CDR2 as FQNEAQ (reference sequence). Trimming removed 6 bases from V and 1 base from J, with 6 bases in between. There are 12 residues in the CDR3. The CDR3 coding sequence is TGTGCCAGCAGTCATGCGAACACTGAAGCTTTCTTT. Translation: CASSHANTEAFF. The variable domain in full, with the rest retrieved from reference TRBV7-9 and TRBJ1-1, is DTGVSQNPRHKITKRGQNVTFRCDPISEHNRLYWYRQTLGQGPEFLTYFQNEAQLEKSRLLSDRFSAERPKGSFSTLEIQRTEQGDSAMYLCASSHANTEAFFGQGTRLTVV.

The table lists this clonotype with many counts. The CDR3 loop is CSARATATGTEAFF. The DNA for the CDR3 is TGCAGTGCTAGAGCGACAGCCACGGGCACTGAAGCTTTCTTT. The chain employs TRBV20-1 and TRBJ1-1; D possibly corresponds to TRBD1 (5 bases). The CDR3 length is 14 residues. The ends were cut back, 1 base at V and 4 bases at J, with 13 bases in the middle. Per the germline V gene, CDR1 is DFQATT and CDR2 is SNEGSKA (reference sequence).

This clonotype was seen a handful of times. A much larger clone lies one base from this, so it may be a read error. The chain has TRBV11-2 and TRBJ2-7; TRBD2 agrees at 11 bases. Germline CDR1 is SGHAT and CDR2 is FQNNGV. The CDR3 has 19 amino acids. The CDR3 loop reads CASSPTWSSGGAASYERYF. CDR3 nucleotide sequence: TGTGCCAGCAGCCCCACTTGGAGTAGCGGGGGGGCCGCTTCCTACGAGCGGTACTTC.

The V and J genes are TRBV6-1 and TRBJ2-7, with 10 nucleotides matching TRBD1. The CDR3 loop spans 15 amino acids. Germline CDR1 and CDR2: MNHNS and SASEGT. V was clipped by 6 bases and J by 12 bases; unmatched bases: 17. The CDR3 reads CASRDPGTGDQWWYF. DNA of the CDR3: TGTGCCAGCAGAGATCCCGGGACAGGGGACCAGTGGTGGTACTTC.

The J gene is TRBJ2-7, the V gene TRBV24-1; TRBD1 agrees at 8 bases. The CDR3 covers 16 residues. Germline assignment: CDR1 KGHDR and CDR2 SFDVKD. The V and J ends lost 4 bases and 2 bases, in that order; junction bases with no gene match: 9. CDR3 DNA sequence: TGTGCCACCAGTGAATCCGGACAGGGCGAAACCTACGAGCAGTACTTC. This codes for CATSESGQGETYEQYF.

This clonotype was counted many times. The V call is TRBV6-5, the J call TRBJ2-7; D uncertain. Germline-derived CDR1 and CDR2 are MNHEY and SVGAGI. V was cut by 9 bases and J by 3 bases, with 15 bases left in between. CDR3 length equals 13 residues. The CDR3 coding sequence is TGTGCCAGTCTTGACATGGCGAACTACGAGCAGTACTTC. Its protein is CASLDMANYEQYF.

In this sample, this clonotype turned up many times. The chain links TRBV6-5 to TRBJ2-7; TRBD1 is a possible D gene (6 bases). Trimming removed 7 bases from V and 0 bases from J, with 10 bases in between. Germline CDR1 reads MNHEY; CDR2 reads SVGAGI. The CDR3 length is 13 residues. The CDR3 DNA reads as TGTGCCAGCACCCCGGACAGCTCCTACGAGCAGTACTTC. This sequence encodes CASTPDSSYEQYF.

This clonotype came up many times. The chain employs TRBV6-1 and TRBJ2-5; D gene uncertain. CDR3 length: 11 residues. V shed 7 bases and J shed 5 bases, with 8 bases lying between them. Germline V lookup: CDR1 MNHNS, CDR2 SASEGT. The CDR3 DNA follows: TGTGCCAGCAAAGGGTGGGAGACCCAGTACTTC. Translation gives CASKGWETQYF.

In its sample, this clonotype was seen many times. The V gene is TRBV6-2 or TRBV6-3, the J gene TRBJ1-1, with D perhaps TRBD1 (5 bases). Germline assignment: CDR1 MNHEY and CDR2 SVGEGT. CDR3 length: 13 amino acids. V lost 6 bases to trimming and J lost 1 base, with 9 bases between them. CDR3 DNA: TGTGCCAGCAGCGGACATCCGAACACTGAAGCTTTCTTT. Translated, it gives CASSGHPNTEAFF.